What follows are 15 T cell receptor beta chains derived from one specimen sequenced in a study of T cells in Graves' hyperthyroidism and ophthalmopathy. TCR beta CDR3 regions were amplified from RNA transcripts. Using the HTBI primer set, a first-round RT-PCR was run on the TCR CDR3. MiXCR, run by TCRdb on the multiplex PCR reads, gives a single entry per CDR3 protein. Here the sample spans about 210,000 distinct CDR3 sequences, more than 15% being singletons. What was sequenced was blood. These TCRs come from a man aged 45-65 years with Graves' hyperthyroidism.

The chain couples TRBV5-4 to TRBJ2-3; tentatively, D is TRBD2 (6 bases). Germline lookup yields CDR1 SGHNT and CDR2 YYREEE (reference sequence). The CDR3 totals 15 residues. V dropped 4 bases and J dropped 0 bases, with 12 bases sitting between them. The CDR3 DNA is TGTGCCAGCAGCCCCCCAGGGACTAGCACAGATACGCAGTATTTT. Its translation is CASSPPGTSTDTQYF.

This clonotype was detected many times. The CDR3 is CASSLVQTGNQPQHF. The CDR3 DNA follows: TGTGCCAGCAGTTTAGTACAGACGGGCAATCAGCCCCAGCATTTT. The V and J genes are TRBV28 and TRBJ1-5, with no clear D. The length of the CDR3 is 15 residues. Germline V lookup: CDR1 MDHEN, CDR2 SYDVKM. Trimming cost V 2 bases and J 2 bases, with 10 bases left between them.

The V gene is TRBV20-1, the J gene TRBJ2-1; 9 nucleotides line up with TRBD2. The CDR3 extends over 18 amino acids. V lost 6 bases to trimming and J lost 6 bases; unmatched junction nucleotides: 21. Germline V lookup: CDR1 DFQATT, CDR2 SNEGSKA (reference sequence). The CDR3 is CSALTRGSSGAVPNEQFF. CDR3 bases: TGCAGTGCCTTAACTCGTGGATCTAGCGGGGCGGTCCCCAATGAGCAGTTCTTC.

This clonotype was seen a handful of times. The chain recombines TRBV6-2 or TRBV6-3 with TRBJ1-5; 8 nucleotides align to TRBD1. With 6 bases clipped from V and 0 bases from J, the junction kept 13 bases outside the gene matches. The CDR3 contains 18 residues. CDR1 and CDR2 (germline): MNHEY, SVGEGT. In DNA form, the CDR3 reads TGTGCCAGCAGCGGTGGGACAGGCCTGCTTTATAGCAATCAGCCCCAGCATTTT. Amino acid sequence: CASSGGTGLLYSNQPQHF.

J is TRBJ2-7 and V is TRBV30; 10 bases match TRBD2. Germline V gene lookup returns CDR1 GTSNPN and CDR2 SVGIG (reference sequence). Losses at the gene ends were 5 bases for V and 1 base for J; bases not matched to a gene: 17. The CDR3 sequence is 18 residues long. CDR3 protein: CAWRRVRASGSLSYEQYF. CDR3 DNA sequence: TGTGCCTGGCGACGAGTTAGGGCTAGCGGGAGTTTGTCCTACGAGCAGTACTTC.

At least ten counts were recorded for this clonotype. The gene calls are TRBV20-1 and TRBJ2-3; 7 nucleotides line up with TRBD2. The V segment lost 4 bases and the J segment 5 bases; nucleotides outside the gene matches: 9. The V gene's germline CDR1 is DFQATT and CDR2 SNEGSKA (reference sequence). CDR3 size: 14 residues. CDR3 DNA sequence: TGCAGTGCTAAGCGGGACCCCACAAAAGATACGCAGTATTTT. Translating it yields CSAKRDPTKDTQYF.

This clonotype was seen many times. The chain carries TRBV12-3 or TRBV12-4 and TRBJ2-2; D ambiguous. The V end was cut by 1 base, the J end by 5 bases, with 5 bases between. The CDR3 sequence is 13 residues long. CDR3 loop: CASSLGGTGELFF. In DNA, the CDR3 is TGTGCCAGCAGTTTAGGCGGAACCGGGGAGCTGTTTTTT.

Ten or more counts support this clonotype. The chain joins TRBV20-1 to TRBJ2-1; TRBD2 matches 9 bases. The CDR3 consists of 14 residues. Germline assignment: CDR1 DFQATT and CDR2 SNEGSKA (reference sequence). The V and J ends lost 0 bases and 7 bases, in that order; junction bases with no gene match: 4. CDR3 DNA sequence: TGCAGTGCTAGAGAGACTAGCGGAGGGAATGAGCAGTTCTTC. Translated, it gives CSARETSGGNEQFF.

In regard to this clonotype: A single base separates this from a much larger clone, so it may be a read error. The rearrangement uses TRBV6-2 or TRBV6-3 and TRBJ1-2; 9 nucleotides line up with TRBD1. There are 14 residues in the CDR3. Germline-derived CDR1 and CDR2 are MNHEY and SVGEGT. CDR3 sequence: CTSRPTGGNYGYTF. The CDR3 region has the DNA TGTACCAGCAGACCCACAGGGGGCAACTATGGCTACACCTTC.

The chain has TRBV6-2 or TRBV6-3 and TRBJ2-7; 12 positions match TRBD2. Germline CDR1 MNHEY, CDR2 SVGEGT. This CDR3 comprises 15 residues. V shed 6 bases, J shed 6 bases, and the junction held 9 bases outside the gene matches. The DNA for the CDR3 is TGTGCCAGCAGACCCCTACTAGCGGGAGGATCCGAGCAGTACTTC. It is translated as CASRPLLAGGSEQYF.

The V call is TRBV9, the J call TRBJ1-4; 8 bases line up with TRBD1. Germline V gene lookup returns CDR1 SGDLS and CDR2 YYNGEE. This CDR3 is built from 16 residues. With V trimmed by 4 bases and J by 7 bases, 12 bases remained unmatched. The CDR3 DNA follows: TGTGCCAGCAGCCCCAGCTCCGGGACAGGAGCTGAAAAACTGTTTTTT. It translates to CASSPSSGTGAEKLFF.

This clonotype was detected many times. The chain joins TRBV19 to TRBJ2-3; D possibly corresponds to TRBD1 (6 bases). Deletions cut 6 bases from V and 3 bases from J, with 7 bases between. CDR3 size: 12 residues. Germline V gene data show CDR1 as LNHDA and CDR2 as SQIVND (reference sequence). Written as DNA, the CDR3 is TGTGCCAGTAGAACAGGGACAGATACGCAGTATTTT. Amino acids: CASRTGTDTQYF.

This clonotype was counted many times. J is TRBJ2-5 and V is TRBV3-1; D is uncertain. In germline, CDR1 is LGHDT, CDR2 YNNKEL (reference sequence). V dropped 5 bases and J dropped 4 bases, with 11 bases sitting between them. The CDR3 spans 13 residues. This chain's CDR3 is CASSSPPGETQYF. The CDR3 DNA reads TGTGCCAGCAGCTCACCACCGGGAGAGACCCAGTACTTC.

The rearrangement joins TRBV5-5 to TRBJ2-1; no clear D. This CDR3 is 14 amino acids long. Looked up from germline, CDR1 is SGHKS and CDR2 is YYEKEE (reference sequence). V lost 2 bases, J lost 7 bases, and 13 bases lay in between. CDR3 sequence reads: CASSLDGPGNEQFF. CDR3 sequence (DNA): TGTGCCAGCAGCTTAGATGGGCCTGGAAATGAGCAGTTCTTC.

The rearrangement uses TRBV25-1 and TRBJ1-1; D not resolved. Germline assignment: CDR1 MGHDK and CDR2 SYGVNS. This CDR3 has 15 amino acids. V was shortened by 2 bases and J by 1 base, with 11 bases between the two germline ends. The CDR3: CASSETRHSNTEAFF. The CDR3 bases are TGTGCCAGCAGTGAAACTCGACACTCGAACACTGAAGCTTTCTTT.